This T cell receptor (beta chain) came from a study of T cell responses to AZD1222 COVID-19 vaccine. Study results and limitations: Donor demographics were predominantly white British with a female majority; clonal diversity may be underestimated.

CDR3 size: 17 residues. Germline lookup yields CDR1 SEHNR and CDR2 FQNEAQ (reference sequence). J was trimmed by 6 bases and V by 2 bases; bases with no gene match: 14. Worth noting for this clone: Its antigen is not known.

Assay: immunoSEQ multiplex PCR; the TCRdb copy retains only in-frame clones and omits some. The sample carries about 140,000 clones, approximately 92% recorded once. The material sequenced was peripheral blood, taken 28 days after the second AZD1222 dose. J is TRBJ2-3 and V is TRBV7-9; TRBD2 aligns across 7 bases. The TCR originated in an adult who received the AZD1222 COVID-19 vaccine. The CDR3 region has the DNA TGTGCCAGCAGCTTACGTAGTAGGGCGGGAGTAAGGGATACGCAGTATTTT. Encoded protein: CASSLRSRAGVRDTQYF. The full variable domain, in which reference TRBV7-9 and TRBJ2-3 provide the parts outside the CDR3, is DTGVSQNPRHKITKRGQNVTFRCDPISEHNRLYWYRQTLGQGPEFLTYFQNEAQLEKSRLLSDRFSAERPKGSFSTLEIQRTEQGDSAMYLCASSLRSRAGVRDTQYFGPGTRLTVL.